The 21 T cell receptor beta chains below all came from one sample that was sequenced in a study of cytomegalovirus exposure and HLA in healthy donors. Primers for the PCR totalled 60 Vbeta and 13 Jbeta. The repertoire was sequenced with immunoSEQ multiplex PCR; TCRdb's copy has only in-frame clones and lacks some. Altogether 130,000 to 150,000 clones are present, over 60% being singletons, with the ten largest covering roughly 2.1%. Sequences were obtained from PBMCs. The receptor source for this set is a man aged 35-49 years in good health and CMV-seronegative.

The chain carries TRBV25-1 and TRBJ2-5; D perhaps matches TRBD1 (5 bases). The germline CDR1 and CDR2 sequences are MGHDK and SYGVNS. V gave up 6 bases and J gave up 11 bases, with 19 bases separating them. There are 13 residues in the CDR3. This CDR3 reads CASSQTDLGDQYF. DNA of the CDR3: TGTGCCAGCAGCCAGACGGATCTAGGGGATCAGTACTTC.

The chain has TRBV2 and TRBJ2-7, with 13 bases that match TRBD2. The V and J ends lost 6 bases and 6 bases, in that order; junction bases with no gene match: 5. The CDR3 is made up of 14 amino acids. CDR1 is SNHLY and CDR2 is FYNNEI in the germline V gene. Here the CDR3 reads CASRQGLAGAEQYF. CDR3 DNA sequence: TGTGCCAGCAGGCAAGGACTAGCGGGAGCCGAGCAGTACTTC.

The chain joins TRBV11-3 to TRBJ1-1; a weak D match, TRBD1 (5 bases). The CDR3 loop spans 13 amino acids. Germline assignment: CDR1 SGHNT and CDR2 YENEEA. Trimming left V 4 bases short and J 4 bases short, with 10 bases between. DNA for the CDR3: TGTGCCAGCAGCTCCTGGGGGGGCACTGAAGCTTTCTTT. Translation gives CASSSWGGTEAFF.

The chain links TRBV10-2 to TRBJ2-5; TRBD2 might be the D (5 bases). Germline V lookup: CDR1 WSHSY, CDR2 SAAADI. Trimming removed 7 bases from V and 5 bases from J, with 17 bases in between. This CDR3 spans 14 amino acids. CDR3 region: CASKEIREWETQYF. The CDR3 bases are TGCGCCAGCAAGGAGATAAGGGAGTGGGAGACCCAGTACTTC.

The rearrangement joins TRBV10-2 to TRBJ2-7, with 8 bases identical to TRBD1. Looked up from germline, CDR1 is WSHSY and CDR2 is SAAADI. V was pared by 2 bases and J by 2 bases, with 2 bases of the junction left unmatched. The length of the CDR3 is 14 residues. CDR3 region: CASSEPGQAYEQYF. CDR3 in DNA: TGCGCCAGCAGTGAGCCGGGACAGGCCTACGAGCAGTACTTC.

This chain uses TRBV15 with TRBJ1-4; 8 positions agree with TRBD1. Germline CDR1 is LNHNV and CDR2 is YYDKDF (reference sequence). The J segment lost 3 bases and the V segment lost 7 bases, leaving 7 bases of the junction unmatched. The CDR3 contains 15 residues. As DNA, the CDR3 is TGTGCCACCATTCAGGGGGCACGGTCTAATGAAAAACTGTTTTTT. It specifies CATIQGARSNEKLFF.

The V gene is TRBV6-6, the J gene TRBJ2-7, with 8 nucleotides matching TRBD2. The CDR3 is made up of 15 amino acids. J lost 3 bases, V lost 5 bases, and 9 bases had no gene match. Germline V gene sequence: CDR1 MNHNY, CDR2 SVGAGI (reference sequence). The CDR3: CASSPGGGIGYEQYF. The CDR3 DNA reads as TGTGCCAGCAGTCCGGGGGGGGGAATCGGCTACGAGCAGTACTTC.

This chain uses TRBV2 with TRBJ1-2; a possible D gene is TRBD1 (5 bases). V shed 3 bases and J shed 4 bases, with 15 bases lying between them. There are 15 residues in the CDR3. CDR1 is SNHLY and CDR2 is FYNNEI in the germline V gene. The CDR3 region has the DNA TGTGCCAGCAGTGATCCCAGGGCCGCTTTCTATGGCTACACCTTC. It translates to CASSDPRAAFYGYTF. Full variable domain (missing parts from reference TRBV2 and TRBJ1-2): EPEVTQTPSHQVTQMGQEVILRCVPISNHLYFYWYRQILGQKVEFLVSFYNNEISEKSEIFDDQFSVERPDGSNFTLKIRSTKLEDSAMYFCASSDPRAAFYGYTFGSGTRLTVV.

This clone occurred once. V is TRBV18 and J is TRBJ1-2, with 8 bases identical to TRBD1. CDR1 is KGHSH and CDR2 is LQKENI in the germline V gene. Unmatched junction bases numbered 11, after V lost 6 bases and J lost 8 bases. There are 14 residues in the CDR3. CDR3 nucleotides: TGTGCCAGCTCGGAACAGGGGGGGTCTGGAGGCTACACCTTC. Translation: CASSEQGGSGGYTF. The entire variable domain, with the rest obtained from reference TRBV18 and TRBJ1-2, is as follows: NAGVMQNPRHLVRRRGQEARLRCSPMKGHSHVYWYRQLPEEGLKFMVYLQKENIIDESGMPKERFSAEFPKEGPSILRIQQVVRGDSAAYFCASSEQGGSGGYTFGSGTRLTVV.

The V and J genes are TRBV7-2 and TRBJ2-7; possible D gene TRBD1, 6 bases. The CDR3 has 14 amino acids. V dropped 2 bases and J dropped 2 bases, with 10 bases sitting between them. Germline V gene sequence: CDR1 SGHTA, CDR2 FQGNSA. In nucleotides, the CDR3 is TGTGCCAGCAGCTTACTGGACAGACCCTACGAGCAGTACTTC. It yields the protein CASSLLDRPYEQYF.

The V and J genes are TRBV5-1 and TRBJ2-7; 7 bases agree with TRBD1. V shed 3 bases and J 5 bases; nucleotides not matched to a gene: 8. The CDR3 consists of 14 residues. Germline CDR1 reads SGHRS; CDR2 reads YFSETQ. The CDR3 protein is CASSYRQGGHEQYF. The CDR3 coding sequence is TGCGCCAGCAGCTATAGACAGGGTGGCCACGAGCAGTACTTC.

The gene calls are TRBV5-1 and TRBJ2-7, with 7 bases matching TRBD1. This CDR3 region has 15 residues. CDR1 and CDR2 from the germline V gene are SGHRS and YFSETQ. With 7 bases clipped from V and 0 bases from J, the junction kept 10 bases outside the gene matches. DNA for the CDR3: TGCGCCAGCGCTCCCGGGGACAGAAGCTCCTACGAGCAGTACTTC. This translates into CASAPGDRSSYEQYF.

The chain has TRBV4-3 and TRBJ2-7; 13 bases are a match to TRBD2. The CDR3 totals 14 residues. J gave up 5 bases and V 4 bases, and 2 bases lay outside the gene matches. Germline-derived CDR1 and CDR2 are LGHNA and YSLEER. CDR3 in amino acids: CASSPGLAGHEQYF. The CDR3 DNA is TGCGCCAGCAGCCCGGGACTAGCGGGGCACGAGCAGTACTTC.

V is TRBV4-2 and J is TRBJ2-1, with TRBD2 identical over 7 bases. The CDR3 consists of 15 residues. V lost 1 base to trimming and J lost 5 bases; unmatched junction nucleotides: 5. The germline CDR1 and CDR2 sequences are LGHNA and YNFKEQ. The CDR3 here is CASSQAAGRHNEQFF. CDR3 in DNA: TGTGCCAGCAGCCAAGCAGCGGGGAGACACAATGAGCAGTTCTTC.

The chain uses TRBV7-9 and TRBJ1-3; 9 nucleotides match TRBD1. The junction had 5 bases not matched to a gene; V was cut back by 5 bases and J by 0 bases. The germline gives CDR1 SEHNR, CDR2 FQNEAQ (reference sequence). The CDR3 length is 16 residues. The CDR3 region has the DNA TGTGCCAGCAGCGAGGGACAGGGAAACTCTGGAAACACCATATATTTT. It encodes CASSEGQGNSGNTIYF.

This clone was observed once. V usage is TRBV2 and J usage is TRBJ1-5; possible D gene TRBD1, 5 bases. Per the germline V gene, CDR1 is SNHLY and CDR2 is FYNNEI. CDR3 length equals 16 residues. V was clipped by 3 bases and J by 1 base, with 13 bases between them. The chain's CDR3 is CASSEWAGRSNQPQHF. As DNA, the CDR3 is TGTGCCAGCAGTGAGTGGGCAGGGCGGAGCAATCAGCCCCAGCATTTT.

The CDR3 is CASSVGPLVTTNEKLFF. The CDR3 coding sequence is TGTGCCAGCAGCGTAGGGCCCCTCGTGACAACTAATGAAAAACTGTTTTTT. The chain has TRBV9 and TRBJ1-4; no firm D call. This CDR3 has 17 residues. Trimming removed 0 bases at V and 0 bases at J, with 12 bases between. Germline V CDR1 and CDR2: SGDLS, YYNGEE.

This clone was counted a single time. The V gene is TRBV2, the J gene TRBJ1-4, with a possible D match to TRBD1 (5 bases). V lost 7 bases and J 0 bases, leaving 15 bases between the germline ends. The CDR3 is 16 residues long. Germline values: CDR1 SNHLY, CDR2 FYNNEI. CDR3 nucleotide sequence: TGTGCCAGCAACGGCAGGGTGAGGCCAACTAATGAAAAACTGTTTTTT. It is translated as CASNGRVRPTNEKLFF.

This clone appeared a single time. V is TRBV5-1 and J is TRBJ1-1; 8 bases fit TRBD1. The CDR3 contains 14 residues. Germline V lookup: CDR1 SGHRS, CDR2 YFSETQ. V dropped 4 bases and J dropped 8; count of bases not matched to a gene: 10. The CDR3 DNA reads TGCGCCAGCAGCCCAACCGGGACAGGACGCGAAGCTTTCTTT. This codes for CASSPTGTGREAFF.

The chain links TRBV18 to TRBJ2-7; D might be TRBD1 (6 bases). Germline assignment: CDR1 KGHSH and CDR2 LQKENI. The CDR3 covers 17 residues. Trimming took off 3 bases at V and 5 bases at J, with 23 bases between the two ends. The CDR3 DNA is TGTGCCAGCTCACCCCGACGCTCACAGGGTGAAGGGAACGAGCAGTACTTC. It codes for CASSPRRSQGEGNEQYF.

The rearrangement uses TRBV5-1 and TRBJ2-1, with D possibly TRBD2 on 5 matching bases. The CDR3 is 15 amino acids. With 3 bases removed from V and 0 bases from J, the gap between germline ends came to 10 bases. The germline gives CDR1 SGHRS, CDR2 YFSETQ. The CDR3 protein is CASSSDLYSYNEQFF. The DNA for the CDR3 is TGCGCCAGCAGCTCGGACTTGTACTCCTACAATGAGCAGTTCTTC.